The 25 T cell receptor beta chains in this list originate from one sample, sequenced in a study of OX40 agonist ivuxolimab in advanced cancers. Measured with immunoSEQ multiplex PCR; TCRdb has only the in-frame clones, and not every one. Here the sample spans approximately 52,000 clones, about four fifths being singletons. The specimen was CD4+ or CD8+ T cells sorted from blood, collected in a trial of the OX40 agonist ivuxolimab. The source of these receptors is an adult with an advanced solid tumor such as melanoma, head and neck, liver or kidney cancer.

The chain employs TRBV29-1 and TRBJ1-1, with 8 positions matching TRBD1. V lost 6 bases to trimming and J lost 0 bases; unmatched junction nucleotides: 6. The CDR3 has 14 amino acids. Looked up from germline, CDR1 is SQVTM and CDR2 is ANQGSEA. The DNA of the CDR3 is TGCAGCGTGCCCAGGGGGCAGGTGAACACTGAAGCTTTCTTT. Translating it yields CSVPRGQVNTEAFF.

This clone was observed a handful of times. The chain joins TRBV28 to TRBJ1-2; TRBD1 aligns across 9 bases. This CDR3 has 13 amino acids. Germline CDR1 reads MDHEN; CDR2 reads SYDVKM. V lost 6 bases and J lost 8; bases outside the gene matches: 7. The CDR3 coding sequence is TGTGCCAGCAGCTCGGGACAGGGCTTCGGCTACACCTTC. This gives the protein CASSSGQGFGYTF.

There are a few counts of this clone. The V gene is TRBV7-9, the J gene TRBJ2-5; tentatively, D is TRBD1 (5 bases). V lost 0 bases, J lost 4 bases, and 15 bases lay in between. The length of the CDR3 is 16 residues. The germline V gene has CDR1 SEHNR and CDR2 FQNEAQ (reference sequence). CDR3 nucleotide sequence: TGTGCCAGCAGCTTAGCGCAGACCCCAGGGCTAGAGACCCAGTACTTC. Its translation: CASSLAQTPGLETQYF.

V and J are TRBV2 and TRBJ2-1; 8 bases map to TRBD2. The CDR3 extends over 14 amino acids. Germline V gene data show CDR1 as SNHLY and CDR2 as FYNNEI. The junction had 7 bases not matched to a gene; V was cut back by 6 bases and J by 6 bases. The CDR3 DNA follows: TGTGCCAGCAGGGAGCACGGACTAGCCAATGAGCAGTTCTTC. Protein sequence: CASREHGLANEQFF.

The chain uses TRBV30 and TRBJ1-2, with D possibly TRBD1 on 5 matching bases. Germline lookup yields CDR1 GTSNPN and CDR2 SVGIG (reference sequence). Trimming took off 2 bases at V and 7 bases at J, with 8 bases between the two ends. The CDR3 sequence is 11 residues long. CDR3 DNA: TGTGCCTGGAGTAACACAGGTGGCTACACCTTC. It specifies CAWSNTGGYTF.

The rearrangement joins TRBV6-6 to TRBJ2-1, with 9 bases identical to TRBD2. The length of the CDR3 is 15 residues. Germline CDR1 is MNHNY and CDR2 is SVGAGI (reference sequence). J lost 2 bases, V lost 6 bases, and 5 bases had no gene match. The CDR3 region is CASRPGTSTYNEQFF. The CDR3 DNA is TGTGCCAGCAGACCCGGGACTAGCACCTACAATGAGCAGTTCTTC.

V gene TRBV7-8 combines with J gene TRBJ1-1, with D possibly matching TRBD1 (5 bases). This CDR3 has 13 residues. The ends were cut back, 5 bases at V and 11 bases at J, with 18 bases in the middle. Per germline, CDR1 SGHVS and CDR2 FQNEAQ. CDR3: CASSVRDRSEAFF. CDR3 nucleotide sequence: TGTGCCAGCAGCGTCCGGGACCGAAGCGAGGCTTTCTTT. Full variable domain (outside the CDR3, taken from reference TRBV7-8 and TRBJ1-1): GAGVSQSPRYKVAKRGQDVALRCDPISGHVSLFWYQQALGQGPEFLTYFQNEAQLDKSGLPSDRFFAERPEGSVSTLKIQRTQQEDSAVYLCASSVRDRSEAFFGQGTRLTVV.

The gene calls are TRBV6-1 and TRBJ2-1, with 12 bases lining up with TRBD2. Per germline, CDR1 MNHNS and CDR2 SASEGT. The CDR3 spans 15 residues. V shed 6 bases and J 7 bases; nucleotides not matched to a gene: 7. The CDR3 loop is CASSRTSGEGNEQFF. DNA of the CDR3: TGTGCCAGCAGCCGGACTAGCGGGGAAGGGAATGAGCAGTTCTTC.

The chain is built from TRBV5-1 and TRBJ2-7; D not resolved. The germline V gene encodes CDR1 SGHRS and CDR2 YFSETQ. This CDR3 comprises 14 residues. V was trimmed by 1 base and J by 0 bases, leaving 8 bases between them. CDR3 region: CASSLQASSYEQYF. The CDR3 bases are TGCGCCAGCAGCTTGCAGGCGAGCTCCTACGAGCAGTACTTC.

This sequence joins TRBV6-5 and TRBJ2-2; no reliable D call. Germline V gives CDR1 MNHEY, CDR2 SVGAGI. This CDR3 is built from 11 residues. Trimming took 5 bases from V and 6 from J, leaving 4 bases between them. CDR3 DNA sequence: TGTGCCAGCAGTCGCTCCGGGGAGCTGTTTTTT. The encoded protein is CASSRSGELFF.

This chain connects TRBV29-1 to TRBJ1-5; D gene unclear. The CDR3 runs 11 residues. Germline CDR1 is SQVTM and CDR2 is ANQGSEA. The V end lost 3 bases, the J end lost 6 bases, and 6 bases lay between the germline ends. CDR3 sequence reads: CSVEVGQPQHF. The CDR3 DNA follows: TGCAGCGTTGAGGTGGGTCAGCCCCAGCATTTT.

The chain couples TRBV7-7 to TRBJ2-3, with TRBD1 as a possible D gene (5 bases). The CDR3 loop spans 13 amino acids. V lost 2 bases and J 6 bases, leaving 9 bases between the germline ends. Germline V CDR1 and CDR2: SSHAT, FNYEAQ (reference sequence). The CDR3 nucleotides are TGTGCCAGCAGCTTAACAGGTCAGGATACGCAGTATTTT. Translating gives CASSLTGQDTQYF.

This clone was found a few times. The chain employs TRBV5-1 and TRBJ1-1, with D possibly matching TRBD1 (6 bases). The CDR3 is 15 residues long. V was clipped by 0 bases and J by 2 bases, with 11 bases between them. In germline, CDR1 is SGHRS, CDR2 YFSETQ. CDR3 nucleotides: TGCGCCAGCAGCTTGGAGGGCAGGGGCAACACTGAAGCTTTCTTT. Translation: CASSLEGRGNTEAFF.

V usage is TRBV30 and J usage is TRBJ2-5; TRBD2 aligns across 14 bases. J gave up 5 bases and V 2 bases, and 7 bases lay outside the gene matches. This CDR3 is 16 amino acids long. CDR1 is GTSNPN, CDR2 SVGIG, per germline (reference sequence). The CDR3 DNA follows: TGTGCCTGGAGTCCCCCGGGACTAGCGGGAGTGGAGACCCAGTACTTC. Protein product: CAWSPPGLAGVETQYF. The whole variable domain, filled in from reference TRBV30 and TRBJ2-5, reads SQTIHQWPATLVQPVGSPLSLECTVEGTSNPNLYWYRQAAGRGLQLLFYSVGIGQISSEVPQNLSASRPQDRQFILSSKKLLLSDSGFYLCAWSPPGLAGVETQYFGPGTRLLVL.

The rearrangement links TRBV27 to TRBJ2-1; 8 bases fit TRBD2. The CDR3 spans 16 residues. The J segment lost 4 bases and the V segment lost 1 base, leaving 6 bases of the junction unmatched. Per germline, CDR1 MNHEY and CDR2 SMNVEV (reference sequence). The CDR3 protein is CASSLFSGVDYNEQFF. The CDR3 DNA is TGTGCCAGCAGTTTATTTAGCGGGGTCGATTACAATGAGCAGTTCTTC.

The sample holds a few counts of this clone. DNA for the CDR3: TGTGCCAGCAGCCAATCAAGACAGGGTAATTCACCCCTCCACTTT. Encoded protein: CASSQSRQGNSPLHF. The chain has TRBV16 and TRBJ1-6; 7 nucleotides match TRBD1. V shed 0 bases, J shed 6 bases, and the junction held 2 bases outside the gene matches. CDR1 is KGHSY and CDR2 is FQNENV in the germline V gene. This CDR3 spans 15 amino acids.

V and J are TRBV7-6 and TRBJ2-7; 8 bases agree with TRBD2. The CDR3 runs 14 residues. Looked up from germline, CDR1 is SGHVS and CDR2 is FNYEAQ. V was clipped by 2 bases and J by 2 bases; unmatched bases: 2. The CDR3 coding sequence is TGTGCCAGCAGCTTACAGCGGGGGACCTACGAGCAGTACTTC. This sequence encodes CASSLQRGTYEQYF.

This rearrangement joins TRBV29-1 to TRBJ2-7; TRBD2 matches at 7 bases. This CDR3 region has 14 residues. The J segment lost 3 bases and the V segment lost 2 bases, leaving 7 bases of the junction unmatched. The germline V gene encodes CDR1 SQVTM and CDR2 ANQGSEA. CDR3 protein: CSVELSTGGYEQYF. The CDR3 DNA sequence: TGCAGCGTTGAACTTTCGACGGGGGGCTACGAGCAGTACTTC.

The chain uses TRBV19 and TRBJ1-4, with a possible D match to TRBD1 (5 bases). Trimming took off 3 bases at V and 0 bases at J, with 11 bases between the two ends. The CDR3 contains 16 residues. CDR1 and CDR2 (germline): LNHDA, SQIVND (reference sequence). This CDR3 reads CASSMRQPPTNEKLFF. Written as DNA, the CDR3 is TGTGCCAGTAGTATGCGACAGCCTCCAACTAATGAAAAACTGTTTTTT.

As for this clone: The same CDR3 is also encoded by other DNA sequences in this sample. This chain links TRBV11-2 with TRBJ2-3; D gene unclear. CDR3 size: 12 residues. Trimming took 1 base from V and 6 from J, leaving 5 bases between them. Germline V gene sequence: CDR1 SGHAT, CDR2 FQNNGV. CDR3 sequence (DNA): TGTGCCAGCAGCTTAGGGGTGGATACGCAGTATTTT. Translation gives CASSLGVDTQYF. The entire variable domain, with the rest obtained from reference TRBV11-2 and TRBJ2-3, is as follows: EAGVAQSPRYKIIEKRQSVAFWCNPISGHATLYWYQQILGQGPKLLIQFQNNGVVDDSQLPKDRFSAERLKGVDSTLKIQPAKLEDSAVYLCASSLGVDTQYFGPGTRLTVL.

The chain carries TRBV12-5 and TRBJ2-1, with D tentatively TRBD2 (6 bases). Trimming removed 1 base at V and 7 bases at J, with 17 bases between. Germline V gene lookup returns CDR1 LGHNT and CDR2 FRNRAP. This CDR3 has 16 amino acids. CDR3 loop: CASGLAFGGAINEQFF. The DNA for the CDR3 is TGTGCTAGTGGTTTGGCCTTTGGCGGGGCGATAAATGAGCAGTTCTTC. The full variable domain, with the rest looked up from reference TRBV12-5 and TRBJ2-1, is DARVTQTPRHKVTEMGQEVTMRCQPILGHNTVFWYRQTMMQGLELLAYFRNRAPLDDSGMPKDRFSAEMPDATLATLKIQPSEPRDSAVYFCASGLAFGGAINEQFFGPGTRLTVL.

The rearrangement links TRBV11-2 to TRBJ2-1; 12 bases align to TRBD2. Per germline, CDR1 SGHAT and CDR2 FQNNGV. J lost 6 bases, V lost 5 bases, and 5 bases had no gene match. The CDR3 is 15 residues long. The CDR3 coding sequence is TGTGCCAGCAGCGCGACTAGCGGGGGTACCAATGAGCAGTTCTTC. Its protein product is CASSATSGGTNEQFF. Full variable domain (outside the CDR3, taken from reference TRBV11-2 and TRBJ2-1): EAGVAQSPRYKIIEKRQSVAFWCNPISGHATLYWYQQILGQGPKLLIQFQNNGVVDDSQLPKDRFSAERLKGVDSTLKIQPAKLEDSAVYLCASSATSGGTNEQFFGPGTRLTVL.

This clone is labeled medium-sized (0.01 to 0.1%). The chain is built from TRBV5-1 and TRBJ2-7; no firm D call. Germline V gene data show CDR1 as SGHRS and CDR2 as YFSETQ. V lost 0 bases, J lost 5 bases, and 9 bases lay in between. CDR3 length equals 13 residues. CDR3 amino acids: CASSLGGPNEQYF. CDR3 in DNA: TGCGCCAGCAGCTTGGGGGGTCCCAACGAGCAGTACTTC.

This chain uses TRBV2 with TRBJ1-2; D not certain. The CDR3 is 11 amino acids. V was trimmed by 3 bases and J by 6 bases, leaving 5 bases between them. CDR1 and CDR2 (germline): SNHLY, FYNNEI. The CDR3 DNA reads TGTGCCAGCAGTGAGAGGGATGGCTACACCTTC. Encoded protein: CASSERDGYTF.

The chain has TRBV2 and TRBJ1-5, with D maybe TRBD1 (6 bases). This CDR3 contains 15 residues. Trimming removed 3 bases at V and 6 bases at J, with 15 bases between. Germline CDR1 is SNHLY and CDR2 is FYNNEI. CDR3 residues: CASSDDGGGSQPQHF. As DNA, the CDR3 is TGTGCCAGCAGTGATGATGGTGGGGGCAGTCAGCCCCAGCATTTT.